Listed below are T cell receptor beta chains from one sample, sequenced in a study of T cell changes during pregnancy in multiple sclerosis. Only in-frame clones appear in the TCRdb table, and some are missing; sequencing was by immunoSEQ multiplex PCR. This sample has 60,000 to 75,000 clones, with approximately 94% found just once. Source: CD8+ T cells from peripheral blood mononuclear cells, taken in the second trimester of pregnancy. These receptors originate from a female donor with multiple sclerosis, enrolled in a pregnancy study. Both conserved end residues are part of each CDR3. D genes are given only for firm matches. Size is stated for part of the rows, as once, few or many counts, or as a class when the clone is expanded.

>-|TRBD2|TRBJ2-3|TRBV5-4
CASSLTSGGTDTQYF
TGTGCCAGCAGCTTGACTAGCGGGGGCACAGATACGCAGTATTTT
>-|-|TRBJ1-1|TRBV27
CASSPLMGAYTEAFF
TGTGCCAGCAGTCCCTTAATGGGGGCTTACACTGAAGCTTTCTTT
>few|-|TRBJ1-1|TRBV20-1
CSARTYTEAFF
TGCAGTGCTAGAACTTACACTGAAGCTTTCTTT
>-|TRBD2|TRBJ2-7|TRBV9
CASSVAAASGPYSQQYF
TGTGCCAGCAGCGTAGCCGCGGCTAGCGGGCCATATTCTCAACAGTACTTC
>-|-|TRBJ2-3|TRBV28
CASSLRSTAADTQYF
TGTGCCAGCAGTTTAAGGTCTACAGCGGCAGATACGCAGTATTTT
>-|TRBD1|TRBJ2-1|TRBV9
CASSVTGDQSSYNEQFF
TGTGCCAGCAGCGTTACAGGGGATCAAAGCTCCTACAATGAGCAGTTCTTC
>-|TRBD2|TRBJ2-3|TRBV27
CASSPPGLAVTDTQYF
TGTGCCAGCAGTCCACCGGGACTAGCGGTCACAGATACGCAGTATTTT
>-|-|TRBJ1-4|TRBV19
CASRGDEKLFF
TGTGCCAGTCGGGGGGACGAAAAACTGTTTTTT
>-|-|TRBJ2-5|TRBV30
CAWSVEPYPLLGTQYF
TGTGCCTGGAGTGTAGAGCCTTACCCCCTACTCGGGACCCAGTACTTC
>-|-|TRBJ1-2|TRBV7-2
CASSPPDISGYTF
TGTGCCAGCAGTCCCCCTGACATCAGTGGCTACACCTTC
>-|-|TRBJ2-3|TRBV21-1
CASSPGLAGGWGTDTQYF
TGTGCCAGCAGCCCGGGACTAGCGGGAGGATGGGGCACAGATACGCAGTATTTT
>-|-|TRBJ2-5|TRBV29-1
CSVEGAGETQYF
TGCAGCGTTGAGGGGGCTGGAGAGACCCAGTACTTC
>-|-|TRBJ2-7|TRBV6-1
CASITGAYEQYF
TGTGCCAGCATCACCGGAGCCTACGAGCAGTACTTC
>-|TRBD1|TRBJ2-5|TRBV28
CASRNRGSETQYF
TGTGCCAGCAGAAACAGGGGGTCGGAGACCCAGTACTTC
>-|-|TRBJ2-1|TRBV7-6
CASSLKANEQFF
TGTGCCAGCAGCTTAAAAGCGAATGAGCAGTTCTTC
>-|-|TRBJ1-4|TRBV27
CASSFVRGNEKLFF
TGTGCCAGCAGTTTTGTCAGGGGAAATGAAAAACTGTTTTTT
>-|-|TRBJ2-2|TRBV7-9
CASSSPAGELFF
TGTGCCAGCAGCTCTCCGGCCGGGGAGCTGTTTTTT
>-|TRBD1|TRBJ2-7|TRBV28
CASSLPGQSSYEQYF
TGTGCCAGCAGTTTACCGGGACAGAGCTCCTACGAGCAGTACTTC
>-|-|TRBJ2-1|TRBV18
CASSPASLGYYNEQFF
TGTGCCAGCTCACCAGCATCACTAGGGTACTACAATGAGCAGTTCTTC
>-|TRBD2|TRBJ2-1|TRBV10-1
CASSEREGGYNEQFF
TGCGCCAGCAGTGAGCGGGAGGGGGGTTACAATGAGCAGTTCTTC
>-|-|TRBJ2-1|TRBV19
CASSGGSNEQFF
TGTGCCAGTAGTGGAGGTTCCAATGAGCAGTTCTTC
>-|-|TRBJ1-1|TRBV7-2
CASSLGGSAAEAFF
TGTGCCAGCAGCTTAGGGGGCTCGGCAGCAGAAGCTTTCTTT
>-|TRBD2|TRBJ2-3|TRBV9
CASSVAGGGGPTDTQYF
TGTGCCAGCAGCGTAGCTGGAGGCGGGGGACCCACAGATACGCAGTATTTT
>-|-|TRBJ1-5|TRBV19
CASSIGGRGNQPQHF
TGTGCCAGTAGTATTGGGGGGAGAGGCAATCAGCCCCAGCATTTT